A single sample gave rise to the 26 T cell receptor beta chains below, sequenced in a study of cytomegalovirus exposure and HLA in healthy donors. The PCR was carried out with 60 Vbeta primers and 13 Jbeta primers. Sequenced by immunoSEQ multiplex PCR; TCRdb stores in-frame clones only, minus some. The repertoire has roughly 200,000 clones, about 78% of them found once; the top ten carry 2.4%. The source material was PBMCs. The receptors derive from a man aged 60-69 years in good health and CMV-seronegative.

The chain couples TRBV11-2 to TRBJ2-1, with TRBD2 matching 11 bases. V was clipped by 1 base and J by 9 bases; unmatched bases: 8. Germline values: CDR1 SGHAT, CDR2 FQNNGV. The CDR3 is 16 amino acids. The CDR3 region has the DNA TGTGCCAGCAGCTTAGTTCTAGCGGGAGGTGGTAGTGAGCAGTTCTTC. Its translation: CASSLVLAGGGSEQFF.

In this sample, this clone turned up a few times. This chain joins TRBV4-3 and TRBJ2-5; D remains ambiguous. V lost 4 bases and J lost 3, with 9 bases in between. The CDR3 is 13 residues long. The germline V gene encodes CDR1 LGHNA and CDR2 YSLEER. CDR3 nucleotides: TGCGCCAGCAGCCGAACAATTAAAGAGACCCAGTACTTC. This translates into CASSRTIKETQYF.

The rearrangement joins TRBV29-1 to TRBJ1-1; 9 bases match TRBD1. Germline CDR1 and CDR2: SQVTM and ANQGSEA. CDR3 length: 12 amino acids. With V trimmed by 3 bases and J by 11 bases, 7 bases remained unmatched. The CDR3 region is CSVDIQGAQAFF. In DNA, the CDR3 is TGCAGCGTTGACATACAGGGGGCGCAGGCTTTCTTT. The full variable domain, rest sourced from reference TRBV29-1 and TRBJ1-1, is SAVISQKPSRDICQRGTSLTIQCQVDSQVTMMFWYRQQPGQSLTLIATANQGSEATYESGFVIDKFPISRPNLTFSTLTVSNMSPEDSSIYLCSVDIQGAQAFFGQGTRLTVV.

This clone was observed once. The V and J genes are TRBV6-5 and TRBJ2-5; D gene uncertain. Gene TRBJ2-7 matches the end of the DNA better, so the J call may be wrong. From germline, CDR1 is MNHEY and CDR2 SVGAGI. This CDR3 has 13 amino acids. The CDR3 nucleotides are TGTGCCAGCCGGGTTCAGCCTTCCTACGAGCAGTACTTC. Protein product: CASRVQPSYEQYF.

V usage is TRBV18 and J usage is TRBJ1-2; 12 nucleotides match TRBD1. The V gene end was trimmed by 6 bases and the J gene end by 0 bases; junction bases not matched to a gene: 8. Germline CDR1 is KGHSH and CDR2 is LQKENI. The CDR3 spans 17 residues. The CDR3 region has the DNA TGTGCCAGCTCGGCCCGGGACAGGGGGCCTTCTAACTATGGCTACACCTTC. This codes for CASSARDRGPSNYGYTF.

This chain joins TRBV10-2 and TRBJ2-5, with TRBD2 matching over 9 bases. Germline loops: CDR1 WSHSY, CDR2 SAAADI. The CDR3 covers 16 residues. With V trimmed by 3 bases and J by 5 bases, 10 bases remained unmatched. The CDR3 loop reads CASSEGIAGVRETQYF. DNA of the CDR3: TGCGCCAGCAGTGAAGGAATAGCGGGAGTAAGGGAGACCCAGTACTTC.

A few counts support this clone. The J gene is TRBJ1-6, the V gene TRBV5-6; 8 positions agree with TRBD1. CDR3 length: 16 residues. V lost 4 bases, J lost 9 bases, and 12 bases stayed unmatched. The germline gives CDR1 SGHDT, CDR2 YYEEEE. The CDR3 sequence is CASSPGTGSLISPLHF. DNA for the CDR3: TGTGCCAGCAGCCCAGGGACAGGTTCTTTAATTTCACCCCTCCACTTT.

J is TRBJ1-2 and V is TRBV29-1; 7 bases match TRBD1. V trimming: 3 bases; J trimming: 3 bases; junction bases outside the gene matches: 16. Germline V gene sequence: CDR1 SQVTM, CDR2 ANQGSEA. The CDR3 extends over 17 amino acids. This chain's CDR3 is CSVDSRAGGASYYGYTF. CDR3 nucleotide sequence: TGCAGCGTTGACTCTCGGGCAGGGGGTGCAAGTTACTATGGCTACACCTTC.

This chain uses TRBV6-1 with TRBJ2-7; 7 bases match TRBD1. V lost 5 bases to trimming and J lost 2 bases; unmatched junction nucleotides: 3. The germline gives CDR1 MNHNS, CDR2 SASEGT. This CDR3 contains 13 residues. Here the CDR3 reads CASSNQGAYEQYF. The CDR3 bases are TGTGCCAGCAGTAATCAGGGGGCCTACGAGCAGTACTTC.

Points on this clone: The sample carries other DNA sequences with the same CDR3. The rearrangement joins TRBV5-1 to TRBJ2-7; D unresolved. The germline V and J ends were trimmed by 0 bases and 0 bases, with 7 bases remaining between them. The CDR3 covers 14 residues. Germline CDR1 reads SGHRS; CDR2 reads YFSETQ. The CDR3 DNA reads TGCGCCAGCAGCTTGGCCGTCGGCTCCTACGAGCAGTACTTC. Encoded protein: CASSLAVGSYEQYF.

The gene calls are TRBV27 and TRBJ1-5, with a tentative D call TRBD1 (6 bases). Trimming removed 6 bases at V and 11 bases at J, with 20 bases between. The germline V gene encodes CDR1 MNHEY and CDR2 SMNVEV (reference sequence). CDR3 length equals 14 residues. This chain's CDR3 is CASSPGDTILAQHF. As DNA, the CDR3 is TGTGCCAGCAGCCCCGGGGACACCATCTTGGCCCAGCATTTT.

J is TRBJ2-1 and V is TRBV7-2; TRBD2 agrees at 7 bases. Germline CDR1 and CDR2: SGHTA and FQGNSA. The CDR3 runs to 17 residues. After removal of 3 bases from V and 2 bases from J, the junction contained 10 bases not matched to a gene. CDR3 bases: TGTGCCAGCAGCTTTAGTGGGAGGGCAGGCACCTACAATGAGCAGTTCTTC. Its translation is CASSFSGRAGTYNEQFF.

The CDR3 loop is CASSFRGSNYGYTF. The CDR3 DNA sequence: TGTGCCAGTTCATTCAGGGGATCCAACTATGGCTACACCTTC. This sequence joins TRBV6-1 and TRBJ1-2; possibly TRBD1 for D (6 bases). V lost 9 bases and J 2 bases, leaving 16 bases between the germline ends. The CDR3 covers 14 residues. Germline V CDR1 and CDR2: MNHNS, SASEGT.

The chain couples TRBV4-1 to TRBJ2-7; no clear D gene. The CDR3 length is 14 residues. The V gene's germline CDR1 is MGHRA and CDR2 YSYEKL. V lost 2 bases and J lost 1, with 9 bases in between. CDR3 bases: TGCGCCAGCAGCCAAAGCCCGAGTTCCTACGAGCAGTACTTC. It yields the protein CASSQSPSSYEQYF.

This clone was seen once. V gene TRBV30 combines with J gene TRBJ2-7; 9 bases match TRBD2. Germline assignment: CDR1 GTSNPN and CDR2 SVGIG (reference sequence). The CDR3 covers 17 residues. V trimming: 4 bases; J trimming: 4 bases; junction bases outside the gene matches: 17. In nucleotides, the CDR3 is TGTGCCTGGAACACCGCCCGTGTAGCGGGAGTGGGGTACGAGCAGTACTTC. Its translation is CAWNTARVAGVGYEQYF. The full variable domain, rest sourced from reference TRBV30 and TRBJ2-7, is SQTIHQWPATLVQPVGSPLSLECTVEGTSNPNLYWYRQAAGRGLQLLFYSVGIGQISSEVPQNLSASRPQDRQFILSSKKLLLSDSGFYLCAWNTARVAGVGYEQYFGPGTRLTVT.

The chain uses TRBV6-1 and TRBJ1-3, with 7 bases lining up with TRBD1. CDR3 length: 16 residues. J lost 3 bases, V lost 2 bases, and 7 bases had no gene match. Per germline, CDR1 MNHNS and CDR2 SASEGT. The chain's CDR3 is CASSETGVQGGNTIYF. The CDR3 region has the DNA TGTGCCAGCAGTGAAACAGGGGTGCAAGGTGGAAACACCATATATTTT.

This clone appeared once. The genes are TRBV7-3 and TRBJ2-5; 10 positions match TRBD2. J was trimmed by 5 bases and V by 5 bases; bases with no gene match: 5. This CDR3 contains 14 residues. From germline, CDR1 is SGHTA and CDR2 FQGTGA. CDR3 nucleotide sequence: TGTGCCAGCAGCCCTAGCGGGAGAGGTGAGACCCAGTACTTC. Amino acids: CASSPSGRGETQYF.

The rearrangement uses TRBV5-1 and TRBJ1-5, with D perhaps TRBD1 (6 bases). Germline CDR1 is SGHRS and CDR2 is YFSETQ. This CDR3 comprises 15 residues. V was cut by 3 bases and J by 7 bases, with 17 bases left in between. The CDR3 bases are TGCGCCAGCAGCTGGGGCGCAGGGGAGGGACAGCCCCAGCATTTT. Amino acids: CASSWGAGEGQPQHF.

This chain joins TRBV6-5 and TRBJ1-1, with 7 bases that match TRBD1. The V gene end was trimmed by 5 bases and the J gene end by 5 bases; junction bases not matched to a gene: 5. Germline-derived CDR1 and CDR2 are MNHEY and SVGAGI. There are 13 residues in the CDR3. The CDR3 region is CASSPGGRTEAFF. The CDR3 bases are TGTGCCAGCAGTCCAGGGGGTCGGACTGAAGCTTTCTTT.

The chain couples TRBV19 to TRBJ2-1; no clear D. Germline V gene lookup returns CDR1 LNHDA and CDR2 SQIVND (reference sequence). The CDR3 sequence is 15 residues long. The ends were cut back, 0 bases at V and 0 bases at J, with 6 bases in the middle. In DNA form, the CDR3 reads TGTGCCAGTAGTATAGAAGTGAGCTCCTACAATGAGCAGTTCTTC. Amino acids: CASSIEVSSYNEQFF.

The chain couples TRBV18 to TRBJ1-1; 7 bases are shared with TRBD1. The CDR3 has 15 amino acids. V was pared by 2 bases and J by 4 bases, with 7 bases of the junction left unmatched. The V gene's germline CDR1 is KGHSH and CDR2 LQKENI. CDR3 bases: TGTGCCAGCTCACCAACCCAGGGGGGTTCCACTGAAGCTTTCTTT. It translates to CASSPTQGGSTEAFF.

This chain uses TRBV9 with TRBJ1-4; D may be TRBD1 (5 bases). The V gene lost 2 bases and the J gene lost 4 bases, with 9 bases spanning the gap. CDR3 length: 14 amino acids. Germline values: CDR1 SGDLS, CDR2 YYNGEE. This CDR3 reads CASSVGGDNEKLFF. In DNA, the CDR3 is TGTGCCAGCAGCGTGGGGGGAGATAATGAAAAACTGTTTTTT.

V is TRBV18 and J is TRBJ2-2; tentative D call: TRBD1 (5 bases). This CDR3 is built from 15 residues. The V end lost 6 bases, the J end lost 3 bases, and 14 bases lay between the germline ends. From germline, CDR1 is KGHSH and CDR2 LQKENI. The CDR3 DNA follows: TGTGCCAGCTCGCCCCTTGGGGCAGACACCGGGGAGCTGTTTTTT. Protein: CASSPLGADTGELFF.

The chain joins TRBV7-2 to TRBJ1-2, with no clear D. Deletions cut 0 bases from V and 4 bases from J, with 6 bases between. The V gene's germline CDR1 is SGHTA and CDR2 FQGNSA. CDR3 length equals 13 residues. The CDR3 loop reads CASSLAVSYGYTF. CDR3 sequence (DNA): TGTGCCAGCAGCTTAGCCGTATCCTATGGCTACACCTTC.

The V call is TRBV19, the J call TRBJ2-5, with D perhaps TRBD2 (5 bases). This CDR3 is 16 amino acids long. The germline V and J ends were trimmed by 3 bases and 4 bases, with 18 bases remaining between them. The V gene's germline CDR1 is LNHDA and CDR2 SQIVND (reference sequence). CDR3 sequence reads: CASSIFEGGGPETQYF. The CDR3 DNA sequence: TGTGCCAGTAGTATCTTCGAGGGCGGCGGCCCAGAGACCCAGTACTTC. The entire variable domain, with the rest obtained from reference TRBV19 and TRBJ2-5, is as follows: DGGITQSPKYLFRKEGQNVTLSCEQNLNHDAMYWYRQDPGQGLRLIYYSQIVNDFQKGDIAEGYSVSREKKESFPLTVTSAQKNPTAFYLCASSIFEGGGPETQYFGPGTRLLVL.

The CDR3 DNA reads as TGCAGCGCTGACAGGGGTAGGAACACCGGGGAGCTGTTTTTT. Its protein is CSADRGRNTGELFF. The chain carries TRBV29-1 and TRBJ2-2, with TRBD1 identical over 8 bases. The V and J ends lost 7 bases and 1 base, in that order; junction bases with no gene match: 5. In germline, CDR1 is SQVTM, CDR2 ANQGSEA. This CDR3 has 14 residues.